Presented here are 2 T cell receptor beta chains from one specimen sequenced in a study of cytomegalovirus exposure and HLA in healthy donors. The study ran its PCR with 60 Vbeta and 13 Jbeta primers. The assay was immunoSEQ multiplex PCR, and TCRdb's table has in-frame clones only and misses some. The table has about 110,000 clones, 81% seen once. The source material was PBMCs. The source is a young woman in good health and CMV-seronegative.

This CDR3 is CASSLDRRSYEQYF. The CDR3, as DNA: TGTGCCAGCAGCCTAGACCGGAGGTCCTACGAGCAGTACTTC. This chain joins TRBV7-9 and TRBJ2-7; D is perhaps TRBD2 (5 bases). Germline CDR1 and CDR2: SEHNR and FQNEAQ (reference sequence). V was cut by 5 bases and J by 1 base, with 12 bases left in between. The CDR3 has 14 amino acids.

This clone appeared a few times. The V call is TRBV19, the J call TRBJ2-5; possible D gene TRBD2, 6 bases. Germline loops: CDR1 LNHDA, CDR2 SQIVND (reference sequence). V was cut by 3 bases and J by 5 bases, with 16 bases left in between. This CDR3 spans 15 amino acids. The CDR3 nucleotides are TGTGCCAGTAGTATGGCCCCGGGACTGCGGGAGACCCAGTACTTC. Its translation: CASSMAPGLRETQYF.